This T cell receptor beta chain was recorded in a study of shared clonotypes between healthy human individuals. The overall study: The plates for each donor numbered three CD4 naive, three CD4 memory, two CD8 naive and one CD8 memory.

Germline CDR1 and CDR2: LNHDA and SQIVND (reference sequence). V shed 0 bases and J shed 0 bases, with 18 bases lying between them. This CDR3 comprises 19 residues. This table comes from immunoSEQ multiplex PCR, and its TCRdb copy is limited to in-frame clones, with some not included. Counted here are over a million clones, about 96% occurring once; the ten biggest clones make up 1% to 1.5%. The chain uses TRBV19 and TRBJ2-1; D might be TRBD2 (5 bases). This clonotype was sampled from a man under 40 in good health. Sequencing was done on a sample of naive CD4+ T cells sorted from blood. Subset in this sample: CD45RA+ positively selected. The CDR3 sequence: CASSIDLEGSANSYNEQFF. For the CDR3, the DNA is TGTGCCAGTAGTATAGATTTGGAAGGTAGCGCTAACTCCTACAATGAGCAGTTCTTC.